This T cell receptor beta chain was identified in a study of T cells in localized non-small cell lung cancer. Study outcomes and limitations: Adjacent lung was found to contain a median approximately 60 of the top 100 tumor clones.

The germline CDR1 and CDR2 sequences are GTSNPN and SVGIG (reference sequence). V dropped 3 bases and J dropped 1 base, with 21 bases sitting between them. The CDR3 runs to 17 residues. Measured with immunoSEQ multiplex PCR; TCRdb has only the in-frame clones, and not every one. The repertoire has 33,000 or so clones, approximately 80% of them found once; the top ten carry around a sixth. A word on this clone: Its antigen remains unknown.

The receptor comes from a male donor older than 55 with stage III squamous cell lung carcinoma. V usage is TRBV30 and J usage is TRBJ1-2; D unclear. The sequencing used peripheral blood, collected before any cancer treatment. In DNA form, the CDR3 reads TGTGCCTGGAGCCCCCCACAGCCCAAAGTCCTTAACTATGGCTACACCTTC. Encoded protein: CAWSPPQPKVLNYGYTF.